This passage covers 20 T cell receptor beta chains from one sample sequenced in a study of blood T cells in healthy people across ages. Alongside a J-beta primer mix, a sample-barcoded 5' primer served in a second PCR lasting 7 to 11 cycles. A single record per CDR3 protein comes from TCRdb applying MiXCR to the 5' RACE reads. The sample yields 800,000 to 1,300,000 distinct CDR3 sequences, 25% seen once. This sample was shared with a second study, whose subject was T cells of mothers and their children.

The sample taken for sequencing was blood. The receptors derive from a girl aged 2-9 years in good health.

The chain uses TRBV3-1 and TRBJ2-5; 9 bases align to TRBD1. After removal of 3 bases from V and 5 bases from J, the junction contained 4 bases not matched to a gene. Germline values: CDR1 LGHDT, CDR2 YNNKEL (reference sequence). The CDR3 covers 14 residues. DNA for the CDR3: TGTGCCAGCAGCCATGGAGGACAGGGGGAGACCCAGTACTTC. It translates to CASSHGGQGETQYF.

The V call is TRBV5-6, the J call TRBJ2-7, with D unresolved. The better agreement between TRBJ2-5 and the DNA end casts doubt on the J call. This CDR3 is 14 amino acids long. Germline CDR1 reads SGHDT; CDR2 reads YYEEEE. The CDR3 nucleotides read TGTGCCAGCAGCTTCGGCCTAGTATCGGAGACCCAGTACTTC. As protein: CASSFGLVSETQYF.

In this sample, this clonotype turned up a few times. This chain links TRBV7-9 with TRBJ2-5; maybe TRBD2 (5 bases). The DNA matches TRBJ2-1 better at its end, which makes the J call doubtful. This CDR3 comprises 13 residues. Germline loops: CDR1 SEHNR, CDR2 FQNEAQ (reference sequence). For the CDR3, the DNA is TGTGCCAGCAGCTTAGTCAGCGGTGCTGAGCAGTTCTTC. It encodes CASSLVSGAEQFF.

The chain couples TRBV5-1 to TRBJ2-5; no clear D. The germline V gene encodes CDR1 SGHRS and CDR2 YFSETQ. The CDR3 loop spans 17 amino acids. The V and J ends lost 1 base and 1 base respectively, with 17 bases between them. Here the CDR3 reads CASSLLAAATPQETQYF. CDR3 bases: TGCGCCAGCAGCTTGCTGGCGGCAGCAACTCCCCAAGAGACCCAGTACTTC.

The table lists this clonotype with a few counts. The chain couples TRBV20-1 to TRBJ2-3, with 9 bases fitting TRBD2. J was trimmed by 0 bases and V by 6 bases; bases with no gene match: 7. The CDR3 is 15 amino acids. Germline V CDR1 and CDR2: DFQATT, SNEGSKA (reference sequence). The CDR3, as DNA: TGCAGTGCAGTACCGGGACTAGCAAGCACAGATACGCAGTATTTT. Translated, it gives CSAVPGLASTDTQYF.

The J gene is TRBJ1-3, the V gene TRBV28; D might be TRBD1 (5 bases). Germline-derived CDR1 and CDR2 are MDHEN and SYDVKM. The CDR3 extends over 15 amino acids. Trimming cost V 6 bases and J 6 bases, with 18 bases left between them. The CDR3 bases are TGTGCCAGCAGCGACATTCAGGGACCTTCAAACACCATATATTTT. This sequence encodes CASSDIQGPSNTIYF.

This chain joins TRBV4-1 and TRBJ2-5; TRBD2 matches 13 bases. The DNA end lines up better with TRBJ2-1; the J call may be wrong. CDR1 and CDR2 from the germline V gene are MGHRA and YSYEKL. The CDR3 sequence is 16 residues long. CDR3 sequence reads: CASSAPLGTSGIEQFF. The DNA for the CDR3 is TGCGCCAGCAGCGCCCCCCTGGGGACTAGCGGGATTGAGCAGTTCTTC.

This clonotype has only a few counts. The rearrangement uses TRBV7-2 and TRBJ2-1, with D tentatively TRBD2 (6 bases). V was trimmed by 5 bases and J by 0 bases, leaving 17 bases between them. The germline V gene encodes CDR1 SGHTA and CDR2 FQGNSA. There are 17 residues in the CDR3. CDR3 region: CASSLGTHNPSYNEQFF. The CDR3 coding sequence is TGTGCCAGCAGCCTCGGGACTCACAACCCCTCCTACAATGAGCAGTTCTTC. The full variable domain, with the rest looked up from reference TRBV7-2 and TRBJ2-1, is GAGVSQSPSNKVTEKGKDVELRCDPISGHTALYWYRQSLGQGLEFLIYFQGNSAPDKSGLPSDRFSAERTGGSVSTLTIQRTQQEDSAVYLCASSLGTHNPSYNEQFFGPGTRLTVL.

The genes are TRBV7-9 and TRBJ1-2; D not resolved. Looked up from germline, CDR1 is SEHNR and CDR2 is FQNEAQ (reference sequence). V gave up 3 bases and J gave up 5 bases, with 13 bases separating them. The CDR3 has 14 amino acids. DNA for the CDR3: TGTGCCAGCAGCTTTGTAGACGGCTTATATGGCTACACCTTC. Its translation: CASSFVDGLYGYTF.

The rearrangement uses TRBV28 and TRBJ2-2, with D perhaps matching TRBD1 (6 bases). CDR1 is MDHEN and CDR2 is SYDVKM in the germline V gene. There are 14 residues in the CDR3. Trimming pared 5 bases from V and 10 bases from J, leaving 17 bases between. CDR3 amino acids: CASSGTGKRKELFF. The CDR3 region has the DNA TGTGCCAGCAGTGGAACAGGGAAAAGAAAGGAGCTGTTTTTT.

This clonotype has only a few counts. The rearrangement joins TRBV5-1 to TRBJ2-7, with D perhaps TRBD1 (5 bases). The CDR3 runs to 13 residues. Trimming took off 5 bases at V and 1 base at J, with 10 bases between the two ends. CDR1 and CDR2 from the germline V gene are SGHRS and YFSETQ. CDR3: CASSMTESYEQYF. The CDR3 DNA follows: TGCGCCAGCAGTATGACAGAGTCCTACGAGCAGTACTTC.

The rearrangement joins TRBV12-3 or TRBV12-4 to TRBJ1-1, with TRBD1 identical over 9 bases. J gave up 4 bases and V 10 bases, and 22 bases lay outside the gene matches. The CDR3 covers 18 residues. The CDR3 DNA reads TGTGCCACCTGTTGGAAACCGGGACAGGGTTCAGCATGCACTGAAGCTTTCTTT. This gives the protein CATCWKPGQGSACTEAFF.

This clonotype was counted a few times. The chain is built from TRBV28 and TRBJ2-3; D perhaps matches TRBD2 (5 bases). Germline CDR1 MDHEN, CDR2 SYDVKM. The CDR3 has 17 residues. The V end lost 5 bases, the J end lost 2 bases, and 20 bases lay between the germline ends. For the CDR3, the DNA is TGTGCCAGCAGTACGTGGAGCGGCGGCCTCTCCACAGATACGCAGTATTTT. This encodes CASSTWSGGLSTDTQYF.

This sequence joins TRBV20-1 and TRBJ2-5; no clear D. With 6 bases removed from V and 4 bases from J, the gap between germline ends came to 9 bases. The germline V gene encodes CDR1 DFQATT and CDR2 SNEGSKA (reference sequence). There are 11 residues in the CDR3. CDR3 DNA sequence: TGCAGTGCCGACCAAGGAGAGACCCAGTACTTC. Residues: CSADQGETQYF.

There are a few counts of this clonotype. The CDR3 is CASSQDSLAGYNEQFF. For the CDR3, the DNA is TGCGCCAGCAGCCAAGATAGTCTAGCCGGCTACAATGAGCAGTTCTTC. This chain links TRBV4-3 with TRBJ2-1; weak D call: TRBD2 (5 bases). V was pared by 0 bases and J by 3 bases, with 12 bases between. This CDR3 has 16 amino acids. From germline, CDR1 is LGHNA and CDR2 YSLEER.

This clonotype was detected a few times. V gene TRBV29-1 combines with J gene TRBJ2-1; no clear D. Trimming stripped 4 bases from V and 4 bases from J, with 11 bases between. Germline V gene sequence: CDR1 SQVTM, CDR2 ANQGSEA. The CDR3 is 13 residues long. CDR3 sequence reads: CSVVRPGYNEQFF. CDR3 nucleotides: TGCAGCGTTGTCCGGCCGGGTTACAATGAGCAGTTCTTC.

This clonotype was counted a few times. V is TRBV7-2 and J is TRBJ1-2; D remains unclear. The CDR3 has 13 amino acids. The ends were cut back, 1 base at V and 3 bases at J, with 6 bases in the middle. CDR1 and CDR2 (germline): SGHTA, FQGNSA. The CDR3 loop reads CASSLDPDYGYTF. CDR3 DNA: TGTGCCAGCAGCTTAGACCCCGACTATGGCTACACCTTC.

The chain links TRBV5-1 to TRBJ2-7, with 10 nucleotides matching TRBD2. V was pared by 4 bases and J by 1 base, with 5 bases of the junction left unmatched. This CDR3 has 15 residues. Per germline, CDR1 SGHRS and CDR2 YFSETQ. The CDR3 protein is CASSALAGRSYEQYF. The CDR3 DNA reads as TGCGCCAGCAGCGCACTAGCGGGGCGATCCTACGAGCAGTACTTC. Based on the CDR3 plus reference TRBV5-1 and TRBJ2-7, the full variable domain is KAGVTQTPRYLIKTRGQQVTLSCSPISGHRSVSWYQQTPGQGLQFLFEYFSETQRNKGNFPGRFSGRQFSNSRSEMNVSTLELGDSALYLCASSALAGRSYEQYFGPGTRLTVT.

The chain uses TRBV4-1 and TRBJ2-2; 9 bases agree with TRBD1. J gave up 3 bases and V 2 bases, and 7 bases lay outside the gene matches. The germline V gene encodes CDR1 MGHRA and CDR2 YSYEKL. The CDR3 contains 17 residues. CDR3 sequence: CASSQWTGVRDTGELFF. CDR3 nucleotides: TGCGCCAGCAGCCAATGGACAGGGGTTAGGGACACCGGGGAGCTGTTTTTT.

The chain couples TRBV29-1 to TRBJ1-2; D ambiguous. Trimming left V 3 bases short and J 4 bases short, with 15 bases between. Germline CDR1 and CDR2: SQVTM and ANQGSEA. This CDR3 region has 14 residues. The CDR3: CSVEGRAQTYGYTF. CDR3 DNA sequence: TGCAGCGTTGAGGGGAGAGCCCAGACCTATGGCTACACCTTC.